The text below deals with one T cell receptor beta chain. The antigen is unknown. PCR was performed a second time for about 7 to 11 cycles using a sample-barcoded 5' primer and a J-beta primer mix. A tag from a template-switch adaptor with 12 random nucleotides marked each cDNA molecule. Using its own MiXCR run on the 5' RACE reads, TCRdb lists one record per CDR3 protein. The sample carries over 600,000 distinct CDR3 sequences, around 21% recorded once. Germline loops: CDR1 SGDLS, CDR2 YYNGEE. This CDR3 comprises 15 residues. This record comes from a study of blood T cells in healthy people across ages. Study observations and caveats: Diversity estimates drawn from one million T cells were deemed underestimates. A roughly linear fall in TCR beta diversity per million T cells was seen with increasing age.

Samples each yielded at least 6 micrograms of total RNA. The V gene is TRBV9, the J gene TRBJ2-5; D ambiguous. The DNA end is more similar to TRBJ2-7, so the J call may be wrong. The sequencing input was blood. The sequence was collected from a man in his 70s in good health. In DNA, the CDR3 is TGTGCCAGCAGCGAAGAAGACCAAAACCCCTACGAGCAGTACTTC. It yields the protein CASSEEDQNPYEQYF.